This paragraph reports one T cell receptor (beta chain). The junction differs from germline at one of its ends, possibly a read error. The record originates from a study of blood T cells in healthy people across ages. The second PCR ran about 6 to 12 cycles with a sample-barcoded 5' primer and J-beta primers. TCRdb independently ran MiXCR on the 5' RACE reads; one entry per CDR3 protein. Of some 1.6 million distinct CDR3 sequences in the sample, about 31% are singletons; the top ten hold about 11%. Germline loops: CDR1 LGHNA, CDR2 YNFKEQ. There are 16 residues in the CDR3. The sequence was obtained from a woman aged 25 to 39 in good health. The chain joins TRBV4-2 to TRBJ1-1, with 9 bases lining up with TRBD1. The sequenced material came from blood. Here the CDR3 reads CASSQEGTGTNTAAFF. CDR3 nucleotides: TGTGCCAGCAGCCAAGAGGGGACAGGGACGAACACTGCAGCTTTCTTT.